This T cell receptor beta chain is from a study of shared clonotypes between healthy human individuals (dated by TCRdb to the early 2020s). Turning to the overall study: The cohort comprised a couple of women and a few men aged 18 to 49 years. Per donor, three plates each were used for CD4 naive and CD4 memory, two for CD8 naive, and one for CD8 memory. The study deeply sequenced blood TCR repertoires of about 5 healthy adults to estimate repertoire size and the extent of clonotype sharing between individuals. Libraries were prepared and TCR repertoires were sequenced by different laboratories using diverse techniques, in order to increase sequencing depth and limit assay-specific biases. Between about 0.9 and 10 billion PBMCs per donor were obtained by leukapheresis.

Donors were healthy HIV-negative adults with no recently reported acute infections or vaccinations. Every donor was a Caucasian adult residing in Nashville, Tennessee, USA. CD4+ T cells were enriched by magnetic negative selection, after which naive cells were positively selected on CD45RA and the negative fraction was taken as the memory subset. After blood collection by leukapheresis, PBMCs were isolated using Ficoll-Histopaque density gradient centrifugation and then cryopreserved in the vapor phase of liquid nitrogen. Analytical flow cytometry was used to check the purity and quantity of every magnetically sorted T cell population. From each sorted fraction, genomic DNA was isolated and quantified by UV absorbance on a Nanodrop 2000c. Turning to this clone: Which antigen it targets is not known. One base away there is no much larger clone; base qualities are not given. The sample has other DNA sequences that encode this CDR3 too.

Using the deep immunoSEQ assay, multiplex PCR amplified TCR CDR3 regions from genomic DNA. Genomic DNA extracted from each cell subset was distributed evenly over all wells of several immunoSEQ 96-well plates, and each plate served as one replicate. For sorted subsets, 150 to 250 ng of genomic DNA, equivalent to roughly 33,000 T cell genomes, went into each replicate PCR. The purified libraries were quantified using a Qubit 3.0 fluorometer, sized with a Bioanalyzer 2100, and then quantified again using the KAPA Library Quantification kit. Each immunoSEQ 96-well plate was sequenced on its own single-read 150-cycle Illumina NextSeq 550 flow cell. Under the source paper's analysis protocol: Because the immunoSEQ output held only junctional sequences and lacked quality scores, the filtering could not match the filtering applied to full-length reads. To assign V/J genes and CDR3, sequences were annotated against IMGT germline references using PyIR, a Python wrapper for IgBLAST v1.9. Any read was removed if the V/J assignment was weak (E-value above 1e-6), the CDR3 was missing, or the read contained stop codons, out-of-frame junctions, or ambiguous translated residues. V3J clonotypes were defined as sequences sharing an identical inferred V gene, J gene, and CDR3 amino acid sequence. Percentage overlap between repertoires was calculated by dividing the number of shared unique clonotypes by the size of the smaller repertoire. Richness of each repertoire was evaluated using RTK rarefaction, the Chao1 estimator, and Recon v2.1 estimates of unobserved clonotypes. Generation probabilities for all TCRbeta clonotypes obtained by the gDNA method from a handful of donors were computed using OLGA. In its TCRdb copy, this immuneACCESS table keeps in-frame sequences only and misses some clones. Where compared with another copy, unresolved V genes explain less than half of these, and the others have no known cause. V, J and clone size derive from that table, while D and trimming were established from the DNA sequence. Here the sample has under 2.5 million clones; under 95% occur a single time. 0.37% of the sample is in the top ten clones.

From the germline V gene, CDR1 is SNHLY and CDR2 is FYNNEI. The V and J ends are trimmed by 2 bases and 5 bases, leaving 3 bases between them. The CDR3 goes from the cysteine to the phenylalanine over 11 residues. Left in the record is the CDR3 DNA by itself, 33 bases read in frame from the first base. What the research found in general, with its limitations: Estimated clonotype richness was generally larger for naive than for memory subsets. Sampling was restricted to blood, and TCR repertoires in tissues likely differ from the TCR repertoires found in blood. Pairwise subsampling indicated that sequencing depth was expected to affect the degree of clonotype sharing among donors. When four donors were compared, the shared fraction of clonotypes was around 5.1% for naive CD4, 3.5% to 4% for naive CD8, more than 2% for memory CD4, and roughly 0.43% for memory CD8. The genetic and exposure-history diversity represented was limited by the small number of donors. Even with the large sequencing depth, rarefaction of the sorted-subset datasets indicated that sequencing was incomplete. Compared with non-shared clonotypes, the clonotypes found in all four sorted-subset donors had higher generation probabilities.

This clonotype originated in a man in his late teens or twenties in good health. Some clones in this sample may be carry-over from other donors' samples. The sample taken for sequencing was naive CD4+ T cells from PBMCs. The cell subset or site label of this sample denotes: CD45RA+ positively selected. Recombination joined TRBV2 with TRBJ1-2; the D gene is unclear. The nucleotides are TGTGCCAGCAGTGAAACGTATGGCTACACCTTC. Its protein reads: CASSETYGYTF.